Given below is one T cell receptor (beta chain) in context. Its recognized antigen is unknown. It has no much larger one-base neighbor in the sample; base qualities were not kept. Healthy controls were roughly 37 blood donors whose buffy coats came from the Finnish Red Cross blood service. All TCR-sequenced material derived from peripheral blood: patient blood samples and healthy donor buffy coats. Peripheral blood mononuclear cells were isolated by Ficoll-Hypaque gradient centrifugation. CD4+ cells were purified magnetically from the buffy coats of healthy controls. The Gentra Puregene Cell and Tissue kit was used for genomic DNA extraction, and quantification was performed on a Qubit 2.0 fluorometer. The record originates from a study of STAT5B mutations in CD4+ large granular lymphocyte leukemia (dated by TCRdb to the early 2020s). Broadly, across the study: Among healthy controls, the CDR3 'QG' motif was associated with a particular HLA allele. The TCRbeta repertoires of CD4+ T-cell large granular lymphocyte leukemia patients were compared with the TCRbeta repertoires of healthy blood donors. Flow cytometry on FACSCanto II or FACSVerse confirmed that purified fractions exceeded 95% purity among lymphocytes. Broader findings and caveats from the paper: Greater clonality appeared to be present in CD4-sorted patient repertoires than in healthy CD4+ repertoires, and the difference was retained after the putative leukemic clones were removed. Main leukemic clonotypes were private to each patient, although about a quarter of the main leukemic clonotypes were found at low frequency in the non-leukemic repertoires of other patients. Data were not HLA-matched; higher clonality in CD4+ versus CD8+ T-LGLL could reflect the relatively small sample size. Enrichment of TRBV06-family usage was observed among the top patient clones (8/27) relative to healthy controls (2/35).

The V and J ends are trimmed by 3 bases and 5 bases, leaving 15 bases between them. From the germline V gene, CDR1 is SGHRS and CDR2 is YFSETQ. The CDR3 has 14 amino acids, counting the end cysteine and phenylalanine. The CDR3 DNA has 42 bases and is translated from base 1. TCRbeta rearrangements were sequenced from genomic DNA using the immunoSEQ assay at survey resolution. The published analysis was carried out like this. A lowest detectable productive clonotype frequency of 2.59 x 10-5 was observed in the TCR sequencing data. Only productive TCRbeta rearrangements, defined as complete and in-frame sequences, were included in the analyses. Sample clonality was computed as Simpson clonality in the immunoSEQ Analyzer version 3.0. Clones were binned by frequency as very rare, small, medium, large (1-20%) or hyperexpanded (>20%). OLGA 1.2.3 estimated generation probabilities, VDJtools produced V-gene circos plots, VDJdb was queried for specificities, and GLIPH identified CDR3 motifs. TCRdb's version of the immuneACCESS table is confined to in-frame rearrangements and falls short of the full clone set. An unresolved V gene accounts for under half of the shortfall where checked; the remainder is of unknown origin. That table furnishes V, J and clone size, whereas the DNA furnished D and trimming. The sample contains fewer than 50,000 clones, more than 70% of them found a single time. Of the sample, 0.45% to 0.55% falls within the top ten clones.

The receptor was derived from a human donor in good health. The material sequenced was CD4+ T cells from blood buffy coats. The rearranged segments are TRBV5-1 and TRBJ2-7; the D call is possibly TRBD1 or TRBD2, each sharing 7 bases. The CDR3 protein sequence reads: CASSSQGRVDEQYF. The DNA sequence reads TGCGCCAGCAGCTCACAGGGGAGGGTTGACGAGCAGTACTTC.